Described below is a single T cell receptor beta chain sequence and its context. Its specificity is not known. Under the authors' procedure: Without quality scores, immunoSEQ junctional reads could not be filtered like full-length reads. The data were produced by immunoSEQ multiplex PCR, yet TCRdb's version contains in-frame clones alone and is incomplete. V and J calls plus clone size are reproduced from that table; the DNA served to infer D and trimming. The sample contains millions of clones, approximately 92% of which appear only once. CDR3 length equals 15 residues. V trimming: 4 bases; J trimming: 4 bases; junction bases outside the gene matches: 6. CDR1 SGHRS and CDR2 YFSETQ come from the germline V gene. The data originate from a study of shared clonotypes between healthy human individuals. Overall study results and limits: Clonotype sharing among donors was expected to depend on sequencing depth. Naive CD4 clonotype sharing across several donors was about 5%.

The chain uses TRBV5-1 and TRBJ2-7; 12 bases agree with TRBD1. This sequence originates from a young man in good health. Sequenced material: naive CD4+ T cells sorted from blood. Subset in this sample: CD45RA+ positively selected. The CDR3 coding sequence is TGCGCCAGCAGCCAACAGGGACAGGGGGCTTACGAGCAGTACTTC. It specifies CASSQQGQGAYEQYF.